This entry features one T cell receptor beta chain sequence. Profiled with immunoSEQ multiplex PCR; TCRdb holds only in-frame clones, not every one. The sample carries roughly 70,000 clones, 85% recorded once. This record comes from a study of T cell responses to AZD1222 COVID-19 vaccine. V lost 0 bases and J lost 2; bases outside the gene matches: 4. Germline V gene sequence: CDR1 MNHNS, CDR2 SASEGT. The CDR3 sequence is 16 residues long. This material consisted of peripheral blood, taken on day 0 of AZD1222 vaccination. This chain joins TRBV6-1 and TRBJ2-1; 7 bases line up with TRBD2. The source of this sequence is an adult in good health. The CDR3 DNA follows: TGTGCCAGCAGTGAAGCAGCGGGGCCTACCTACAATGAGCAGTTCTTC. Translation: CASSEAAGPTYNEQFF.